This T cell receptor (beta chain) was obtained from a study of PD-1 blockade in mismatch repair-deficient tumors. In germline, CDR1 is MNHEY, CDR2 SVGAGI. The V end lost 7 bases, the J end lost 2 bases, and 15 bases lay between the germline ends. This CDR3 has 14 amino acids. Measured with immunoSEQ multiplex PCR; TCRdb has only the in-frame clones, and not every one. Among 100,000 to 150,000 clones listed, about nine tenths were seen once. Sequences were derived from peripheral blood, sampled approximately 71 weeks after starting pembrolizumab. The V gene is TRBV6-5, the J gene TRBJ2-7, with D possibly matching TRBD2 (6 bases). The receptor was derived from an adult with mismatch repair-deficient cancer. The CDR3 spells CASKYGSGAYEQYF. The DNA for the CDR3 is TGTGCCAGCAAATACGGGAGTGGGGCCTACGAGCAGTACTTC.